This T cell receptor beta chain was profiled in a study of neoadjuvant nivolumab and ipilimumab in lung cancer. Study-level findings and limits: From pretherapy to surgery, tumor richness and clonality rose with dual therapy. Compared with tumor-adjacent uninvolved lung, resected tumors showed greater richness and clonality. Pretherapy blood TCR richness correlated positively with resected tumor richness.

This clone occurred once. The antigen remains unidentified. The V gene's germline CDR1 is SGHRS and CDR2 YFSETQ. With 0 bases removed from V and 4 bases from J, the gap between germline ends came to 10 bases. CDR3 size: 14 residues. This table comes from immunoSEQ multiplex PCR, and its TCRdb copy is limited to in-frame clones, with some not included. Of 18,000 or so clones listed, roughly 80% were seen once; the top ten hold roughly 9.1%. This chain links TRBV5-1 with TRBJ1-2; D is unresolved. Material: tumor tissue, obtained after neoadjuvant nivolumab, alone or with ipilimumab, at or shortly before surgery. This clonotype originated in an adult with non-small cell lung cancer. As DNA, the CDR3 is TGCGCCAGCAGCTTGGGCTCCGGAGGCTATGGCTACACCTTC. It codes for CASSLGSGGYGYTF.